The 15 T cell receptor beta chains in this list originate from one sample, sequenced in a study of blood T cell repertoires in COVID-19. Using immunoSEQ multiplex PCR, the repertoire was profiled, and TCRdb retains in-frame clones only, with some absent. The table lists some 170,000 clones, approximately 88% of them singletons, with around 6.7% in the top ten. Sequenced input: peripheral blood. All receptors come from a woman in her forties with COVID-19, enrolled during active disease.

The chain recombines TRBV7-9 with TRBJ2-5; 9 positions agree with TRBD2. This CDR3 is built from 16 residues. Germline V gene lookup returns CDR1 SEHNR and CDR2 FQNEAQ (reference sequence). The J segment lost 2 bases and the V segment lost 6 bases, leaving 10 bases of the junction unmatched. The CDR3 DNA follows: TGTGCCAGCAGTTCCATCCGGACTAGCGCACAAGAGACCCAGTACTTC. It yields the protein CASSSIRTSAQETQYF.

The chain couples TRBV6-5 to TRBJ2-5, with D perhaps matching TRBD2 (6 bases). Germline loops: CDR1 MNHEY, CDR2 SVGAGI. The CDR3 length is 11 residues. V lost 5 bases and J lost 5, with 6 bases in between. CDR3 coding DNA: TGTGCCAGCAGTCTAGCGGAGACCCAGTACTTC. It codes for CASSLAETQYF.

The CDR3 sequence is CASSSGLAGDYEQYF. DNA for the CDR3: TGTGCCAGCAGCTCTGGACTAGCGGGAGACTACGAGCAGTACTTC. The rearrangement links TRBV11-2 to TRBJ2-7; 13 bases agree with TRBD2. This CDR3 contains 15 residues. The V gene's germline CDR1 is SGHAT and CDR2 FQNNGV. Trimming at V came to 4 bases and at J to 3 bases, leaving 3 bases not matched to a gene.

The chain recombines TRBV27 with TRBJ1-1; 8 positions match TRBD1. The CDR3 covers 13 residues. J lost 5 bases, V lost 5 bases, and 4 bases had no gene match. Germline V gives CDR1 MNHEY, CDR2 SMNVEV (reference sequence). The CDR3 is CASSQQGGTEAFF. The CDR3 coding sequence is TGTGCCAGCAGTCAACAGGGGGGAACTGAAGCTTTCTTT.

This clone appeared a few times. The genes are TRBV11-2 and TRBJ1-2; D perhaps matches TRBD1 (6 bases). The germline V gene has CDR1 SGHAT and CDR2 FQNNGV. The length of the CDR3 is 12 residues. Trimming left V 7 bases short and J 5 bases short, with 11 bases between. In nucleotides, the CDR3 is TGTGCCAGCAACCTTCAGGGGTATGGCTACACCTTC. This gives the protein CASNLQGYGYTF.

The chain carries TRBV3-1 (or the pseudogene TRBV3-2) and TRBJ1-6; D might be TRBD1 (6 bases). V was trimmed by 4 bases and J by 4 bases, leaving 14 bases between them. The CDR3 runs 16 residues. Germline assignment: CDR1 LGHDT and CDR2 YNNKEL (reference sequence). The CDR3 DNA reads TGTGCCAGCAGCCCCTTGGACGGACAGTATAATTCACCCCTCCACTTT. The encoded protein is CASSPLDGQYNSPLHF.

The chain couples TRBV3-1 (or the pseudogene TRBV3-2) to TRBJ2-1; 7 positions agree with TRBD2. CDR1 is LGHDT, CDR2 YNNKEL, per germline (reference sequence). J lost 7 bases, V lost 1 base, and 10 bases had no gene match. The CDR3 covers 16 residues. The chain's CDR3 is CASSQGPRGGSNEQFF. In nucleotides, the CDR3 is TGTGCCAGCAGCCAAGGCCCTCGCGGCGGGAGTAATGAGCAGTTCTTC.

This clone was counted once. The chain recombines TRBV7-2 with TRBJ2-3; 7 nucleotides match TRBD2. V was pared by 5 bases and J by 0 bases, with 8 bases of the junction left unmatched. This CDR3 is 16 amino acids long. The germline gives CDR1 SGHTA, CDR2 FQGNSA. For the CDR3, the DNA is TGTGCCAGCAGCCCCGGGGGAGCGGGAAGCACAGATACGCAGTATTTT. Protein product: CASSPGGAGSTDTQYF.

This chain joins TRBV15 and TRBJ1-1; tentative D call: TRBD1 (5 bases). The V gene's germline CDR1 is LNHNV and CDR2 YYDKDF (reference sequence). The ends were cut back, 1 base at V and 5 bases at J, with 8 bases in the middle. This CDR3 region has 13 residues. The CDR3 sequence is CATSRGQRTEAFF. CDR3 DNA: TGTGCCACCAGCAGAGGACAGAGGACTGAAGCTTTCTTT.

The chain employs TRBV5-1 and TRBJ2-6; 7 bases are shared with TRBD2. The junction had 15 bases not matched to a gene; V was cut back by 6 bases and J by 0 bases. Germline V gene lookup returns CDR1 SGHRS and CDR2 YFSETQ. The CDR3 is made up of 19 amino acids. In DNA form, the CDR3 reads TGCGCCAGCAACAAACGACCCAGGGAGGGAACCTCTGGGGCCAACGTCCTGACTTTC. Encoded protein: CASNKRPREGTSGANVLTF. Complete variable domain (other parts from reference TRBV5-1 and TRBJ2-6): KAGVTQTPRYLIKTRGQQVTLSCSPISGHRSVSWYQQTPGQGLQFLFEYFSETQRNKGNFPGRFSGRQFSNSRSEMNVSTLELGDSALYLCASNKRPREGTSGANVLTFGAGSRLTVL.

The chain employs TRBV3-1 (or the pseudogene TRBV3-2) and TRBJ1-1; D is uncertain. The CDR3 spans 15 residues. From germline, CDR1 is LGHDT and CDR2 YNNKEL (reference sequence). With 4 bases removed from V and 3 bases from J, the gap between germline ends came to 15 bases. CDR3 loop: CASSPGWRRDTEAFF. As DNA, the CDR3 is TGTGCCAGCAGCCCGGGGTGGAGAAGGGACACTGAAGCTTTCTTT.

The V call is TRBV6-5, the J call TRBJ1-2; D might be TRBD1 (5 bases). Germline V lookup: CDR1 MNHEY, CDR2 SVGAGI. This CDR3 is built from 13 residues. V was trimmed by 2 bases and J by 8 bases, leaving 12 bases between them. The CDR3 spells CASSYTGQGGYTF. The CDR3 DNA is TGTGCCAGCAGTTACACAGGCCAAGGGGGCTACACCTTC.

A single count supports this clone. The gene calls are TRBV7-3 and TRBJ2-1, with 12 bases fitting TRBD2. The CDR3 has 15 amino acids. V gave up 5 bases and J gave up 3 bases; unmatched junction bases: 2. Per the germline V gene, CDR1 is SGHTA and CDR2 is FQGTGA. The CDR3 sequence: CASSPGLAGYNEQFF. Here the CDR3 DNA reads TGTGCCAGCAGCCCGGGACTAGCGGGCTACAATGAGCAGTTCTTC.

The chain links TRBV27 to TRBJ1-1, with D possibly matching TRBD1 (6 bases). Germline CDR1 reads MNHEY; CDR2 reads SMNVEV (reference sequence). This CDR3 spans 16 amino acids. Trimming left V 4 bases short and J 2 bases short, with 17 bases between. Here the CDR3 DNA reads TGTGCCAGCAGTTCCCAGGTGGGTGGGGGCAACACTGAAGCTTTCTTT. Translated: CASSSQVGGGNTEAFF.

Comments on this clone: Other DNA variants within this sample encode the same CDR3. This chain connects TRBV27 to TRBJ1-2; D not certain. The V end was cut by 3 bases, the J end by 3 bases, with 8 bases between. Germline CDR1 reads MNHEY; CDR2 reads SMNVEV (reference sequence). The CDR3 has 13 residues. Here the CDR3 DNA reads TGTGCCAGCAGTTTGGGAGCCCACTATGGCTACACCTTC. As protein: CASSLGAHYGYTF.